This T cell receptor (beta chain) was recovered during a study of PD-1 blockade in classical Hodgkin lymphoma. Study-wide results and caveats: Newly diagnosed patients were reported to start with lower TCR diversity than healthy donors.

All patients experienced relapse after autologous stem cell transplantation, and brentuximab vedotin exposure was variable. The assay was immunoSEQ multiplex PCR, and TCRdb's table has in-frame clones only and misses some. The repertoire includes about 39,000 clones, around 63% of them detected once, and 12% to 15% sits in the top ten. Concerning this clone: Antigen specificity is unknown.

The CDR3 is 14 residues long. Trimming removed 4 bases from V and 5 bases from J, with 14 bases in between. From germline, CDR1 is SNHLY and CDR2 FYNNEI. The TCR originated in a human donor with classical Hodgkin lymphoma. V gene TRBV2 combines with J gene TRBJ1-1, with D possibly matching TRBD1 (5 bases). The input for sequencing was peripheral blood mononuclear cells (PBMCs), taken before the second cycle of nivolumab. The CDR3 reads CASSGQLLGTEAFF. CDR3 DNA: TGTGCCAGCAGTGGACAGCTCTTGGGGACTGAAGCTTTCTTT.